The entry below gives a single T cell receptor (beta chain) sequence along with its context. Antigen: not known. CD8+ and CD4+ T cells from blood underwent TCR beta sequencing, which was carried out in a high-throughput format. Negative isolation was used for CD8+ and CD4+ T cells and FACS enrichment for TEMRA cells. Random hexamers primed reverse transcription of about 0.45 to 1 ug RNA. Multiplex PCR with immunoSEQ amplified the TCR beta CDR3 across 54 Vbeta and 13 Jbeta. MiXCR was run by TCRdb on the immunoSEQ multiplex PCR reads, yielding one entry per CDR3 protein. Of approximately 190,000 distinct CDR3 sequences listed, about 95% are singletons. Germline-derived CDR1 and CDR2 are SQVTM and ANQGSEA. The CDR3 has 14 amino acids. J lost 1 base, V lost 4 bases, and 6 bases had no gene match. This entry comes from a study of CD8 T cells in Susac syndrome. Notes on the study in general: Individuals included in the TCR sequencing and HLA analysis were acknowledged by the study to be relatively few in number.

The sample consisted of CD4+ T cells from PBMCs. The sequence was collected from a human donor with multiple sclerosis. This rearrangement joins TRBV29-1 to TRBJ2-7; 8 bases align to TRBD1. As DNA, the CDR3 is TGCAGCGTTGGAGGGACAGGTTATTCCTACGAGCAGTACTTC. The encoded protein is CSVGGTGYSYEQYF.